The 8 T cell receptor beta chains given below trace back to one sample, sequenced in a study of PD-1 blockade in classical Hodgkin lymphoma (dated by TCRdb to the early 2020s). What this sample's time point label stands for: cycle 4 day 1 (C4D1), after more than five weeks of nivolumab. All trial patients had relapsed after autologous stem cell transplantation, with cohorts A, B and C differing in prior brentuximab vedotin exposure. The library was produced with the immunoSEQ multiplex PCR assay. TCRdb limited this immuneACCESS table to in-frame rearrangements with V and J called. A share of clones is missing; checked studies link under half to unresolved V genes, and the rest is unexplained. This sample holds 20,000 or so clones; 80% were observed only once. The ten largest clones take up more than 5.5% of the sample. Sequencing used peripheral blood mononuclear cells (PBMCs), obtained before the fourth cycle of nivolumab. The receptors shown here come from a human donor with classical Hodgkin lymphoma.

The rearrangement joins TRBV6-5 to TRBJ1-5, with TRBD1 matching over 7 bases. Germline lookup yields CDR1 MNHEY and CDR2 SVGAGI. This CDR3 is 14 amino acids long. V shed 5 bases, J shed 5 bases, and the junction held 6 bases outside the gene matches. The CDR3 bases are TGTGCCAGCAGTATAGACAGGGACCATCAGCCCCAGCATTTT. It specifies CASSIDRDHQPQHF.

Judged by abundance, this clone is medium-sized. The chain recombines TRBV4-1 with TRBJ2-5; TRBD1 agrees at 10 bases. In germline, CDR1 is MGHRA, CDR2 YSYEKL. Trimming removed 6 bases from V and 2 bases from J; junction bases left unmatched: 12. The CDR3 totals 17 residues. The CDR3 nucleotides read TGCGCCAGCAGAGGGAGACAGGGGGCTTGGGGACAAGAGACCCAGTACTTC. Encoded protein: CASRGRQGAWGQETQYF.

This chain uses TRBV6-1 with TRBJ2-7; 7 positions agree with TRBD1. With V trimmed by 0 bases and J by 4 bases, 3 bases remained unmatched. CDR3 length: 14 residues. Germline-derived CDR1 and CDR2 are MNHNS and SASEGT. In DNA, the CDR3 is TGTGCCAGCAGTGAAGCAGGGGGCGGTTACGAGCAGTACTTC. Its translation is CASSEAGGGYEQYF.

The chain joins TRBV7-3 to TRBJ1-2, with 9 bases matching TRBD1. V gave up 5 bases and J gave up 7 bases; unmatched junction bases: 8. Germline V gene lookup returns CDR1 SGHTA and CDR2 FQGTGA. CDR3 length equals 14 residues. The CDR3 DNA reads TGTGCCAGCAGCGCAAACAGGGGGCACACTGGCTACACCTTC. Protein: CASSANRGHTGYTF.

The chain links TRBV5-4 to TRBJ2-5; 13 bases match TRBD2. Germline V gene lookup returns CDR1 SGHNT and CDR2 YYREEE (reference sequence). Unmatched junction bases numbered 7, after V lost 4 bases and J lost 4 bases. The CDR3 runs to 16 residues. CDR3 DNA sequence: TGTGCCAGCAGCGTGACTAGCGGGGGGAGGGGAGAGACCCAGTACTTC. Translation: CASSVTSGGRGETQYF.

This chain uses TRBV7-2 with TRBJ2-1; the D gene could be TRBD1 or TRBD2 (5 bases each). The V gene lost 1 base and the J gene lost 3 bases, with 13 bases spanning the gap. Per germline, CDR1 SGHTA and CDR2 FQGNSA. The CDR3 is made up of 16 amino acids. The CDR3: CASSLEAGTLYNEQFF. CDR3 sequence (DNA): TGTGCCAGCAGCTTAGAGGCAGGGACGCTCTACAATGAGCAGTTCTTC.

The V and J genes are TRBV6-5 and TRBJ2-7, with TRBD2 identical over 7 bases. The CDR3 runs to 14 residues. Germline values: CDR1 MNHEY, CDR2 SVGAGI. V shed 0 bases and J 4 bases; nucleotides not matched to a gene: 3. CDR3 sequence reads: CASSYSGGRYEQYF. The CDR3 region has the DNA TGTGCCAGCAGTTACTCGGGAGGGCGGTACGAGCAGTACTTC.

The chain combines TRBV6-1 with TRBJ1-4; D may be TRBD1 (6 bases). Trimming pared 0 bases from V and 7 bases from J, leaving 12 bases between. The CDR3 sequence is 15 residues long. Germline CDR1 is MNHNS and CDR2 is SASEGT. The CDR3 region has the DNA TGTGCCAGCAGTGAAGCAGTGACAGGTGCTGAAAAACTGTTTTTT. It is translated as CASSEAVTGAEKLFF.